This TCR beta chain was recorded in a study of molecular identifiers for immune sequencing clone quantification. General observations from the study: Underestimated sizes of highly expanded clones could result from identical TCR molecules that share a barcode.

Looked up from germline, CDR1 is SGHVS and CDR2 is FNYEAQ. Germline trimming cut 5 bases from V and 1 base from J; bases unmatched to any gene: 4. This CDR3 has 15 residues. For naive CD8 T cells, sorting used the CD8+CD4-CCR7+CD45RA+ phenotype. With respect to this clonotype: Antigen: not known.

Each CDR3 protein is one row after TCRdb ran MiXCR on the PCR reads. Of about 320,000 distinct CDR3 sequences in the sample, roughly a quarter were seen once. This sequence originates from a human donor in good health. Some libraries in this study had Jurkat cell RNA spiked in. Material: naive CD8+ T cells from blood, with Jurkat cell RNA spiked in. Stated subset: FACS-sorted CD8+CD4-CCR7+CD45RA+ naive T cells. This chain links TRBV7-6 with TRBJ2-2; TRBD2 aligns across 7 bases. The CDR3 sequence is CASSPASGNTGELFF. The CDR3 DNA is TGTGCCAGCAGCCCGGCTAGCGGGAACACCGGGGAGCTGTTTTTT.